A single sample gave rise to the 11 T cell receptor beta chains below, sequenced in a study of tumor and adjacent non-tumor tissue in lung cancer. TCRbeta libraries were built with three rounds of nested PCR, modified from ARM-PCR. Using its own MiXCR run on the multiplex PCR reads, TCRdb lists one record per CDR3 protein. The repertoire holds some 99,000 distinct CDR3 sequences, with under 65% as singletons. No cell sorting was done before RNA was extracted from the tissue. More than 3 cm separated this lung sample from the edge of the tumor. What was sequenced was distant non-tumor lung tissue. All receptors derive from a man in his fifties or sixties with non-small cell lung cancer.

Concerning this clonotype itself: This could be a read error, since a much larger clone is one nucleotide away. This chain joins TRBV28 and TRBJ2-7; D perhaps matches TRBD2 (6 bases). Germline V gene data show CDR1 as MDHEN and CDR2 as SYDVKM. There are 14 residues in the CDR3. CDR3 bases: TGTGCCAGAAGTTTAATTCAGAGCAAACGGGGAGGGTACTTC. Translating gives CARSLIQSKRGGYF.

As concerns this clonotype: An end of the junction differs from the germline gene, which may be a read error. The rearrangement joins TRBV6-5 to TRBJ2-7, with unresolved D. CDR1 and CDR2 (germline): MNHEY, SVGAGI. The CDR3 is made up of 11 amino acids. CDR3 DNA sequence: TGTGCCGGCAGTTACACTGACGAGCAGTACTTC. This gives the protein CAGSYTDEQYF.

Comment on this clonotype: This may stem from a read error, because a much larger clone lies one nucleotide away. The chain has TRBV5-1 and TRBJ2-5, with 8 bases matching TRBD2. The CDR3 runs to 15 residues. The germline gives CDR1 SGHRS, CDR2 YFSETQ. The CDR3 is CASTLTGTRQETQYF. CDR3 nucleotides: TGCGCCAGCACCTTGACCGGGACTAGACAAGAGACCCAGTACTTC.

At least ten counts were recorded for this clonotype. The chain links TRBV6-2 or TRBV6-3 to TRBJ2-7; D is undetermined. V shed 7 bases and J shed 12 bases, with 22 bases lying between them. Germline V gives CDR1 MNHEY, CDR2 SVGEGT. The CDR3 consists of 13 residues. CDR3 protein: CASNLVGRFQRYF. CDR3 bases: TGTGCCAGCAACCTGGTGGGCCGCTTTCAAAGGTACTTC.

This clonotype was counted a few times. The rearrangement uses TRBV9 and TRBJ1-1; D ambiguous. CDR1 is SGDLS, CDR2 YYNGEE, per germline. The CDR3 has 12 residues. Trimming took off 4 bases at V and 4 bases at J, with 8 bases between the two ends. DNA of the CDR3: TGTGCCAGCAGCTCCGTGAGCACTGAAGCTTTCTTT. Amino acid sequence: CASSSVSTEAFF.

As regards this clonotype: One end of the junction is discordant with germline, which a read error may explain. This chain connects TRBV6-2 or TRBV6-3 to TRBJ2-5, with D perhaps matching TRBD1 (6 bases). The CDR3 is made up of 16 amino acids. The germline gives CDR1 MNHEY, CDR2 SVGEGT. CDR3 nucleotide sequence: TGCGCCAGCAGTCCGATACAGGGAAGGTTCCAAGAGACCCAGTACTTC. Translating gives CASSPIQGRFQETQYF.

The chain is built from TRBV28 and TRBJ1-5; 8 nucleotides match TRBD1. The CDR3 loop spans 16 amino acids. V was pared by 5 bases and J by 5 bases, with 11 bases of the junction left unmatched. Germline V CDR1 and CDR2: MDHEN, SYDVKM. The CDR3 region is CASSQVGRGPDQPQHF. In DNA, the CDR3 is TGTGCCAGCAGTCAAGTGGGCAGGGGGCCGGATCAGCCCCAGCATTTT.

The genes are TRBV5-8 and TRBJ2-5; D ambiguous. The CDR3 extends over 12 amino acids. Germline V CDR1 and CDR2: SGHTS, YDEGEE. Trimming left V 5 bases short and J 1 base short, with 6 bases between. CDR3 DNA: TGTGCCAGCAGGGCCACCCAAGAGACCCAGTACTTC. Translated: CASRATQETQYF. Full variable domain (missing parts from reference TRBV5-8 and TRBJ2-5): EAGVTQSPTHLIKTRGQQATLRCSPISGHTSVYWYQQALGLGLQFLLWYDEGEERNRGNFPPRFSGRQFPNYSSELNVNALELEDSALYLCASRATQETQYFGPGTRLLVL.

Turning to this clonotype: Possible read error: a much larger clone is one base away. The chain has TRBV6-5 and TRBJ1-2; tentatively, D is TRBD1 (5 bases). This CDR3 contains 14 residues. V gave up 5 bases and J gave up 7 bases, with 17 bases separating them. CDR1 MNHEY and CDR2 SVGAGI come from the germline V gene. CDR3 sequence (DNA): TGTGCCAGCAGTCGGTCGACAGCCGGCTGTGGCTACACCTTC. Protein product: CASSRSTAGCGYTF.

Turning to this clonotype: The CDR3 ends on some other residue instead of the conserved phenylalanine or tryptophan, so this is likely a read error. The chain uses TRBV7-9 and TRBJ2-3; 9 nucleotides line up with TRBD1. Germline lookup yields CDR1 SEHNR and CDR2 FQNEAQ (reference sequence). After removal of 5 bases from V and 6 bases from J, the junction contained 6 bases not matched to a gene. CDR3 size: 14 residues. The CDR3 protein is CASSPGQGFDTQYL. In DNA form, the CDR3 reads TGTGCCAGCAGCCCGGGACAGGGATTCGATACGCAGTATCTA.

With respect to this clonotype: A read error may produce the germline difference seen at one junction end. V is TRBV4-1 and J is TRBJ1-4, with D unresolved. This CDR3 has 15 amino acids. Germline V CDR1 and CDR2: MGHRA, YSYEKL. CDR3 sequence: CPSSLRWGTNEKLFF. CDR3 DNA: TGCCCCAGCAGCCTAAGGTGGGGAACTAATGAAAAACTGTTTTTT.